This passage covers 12 T cell receptor beta chains from one sample sequenced in a study of T cells in Graves' hyperthyroidism and ophthalmopathy. It was RNA transcripts that yielded the amplified TCR beta CDR3 regions. TCR CDR3 regions were first amplified by RT-PCR with HTBI primers. TCRdb reprocessed the multiplex PCR reads with MiXCR, giving one entry per CDR3 protein. This sample has fewer than 450,000 distinct CDR3 sequences, with about 15% found just once. Material: blood. The receptors were gathered from a woman aged 25 to 39 with Graves' hyperthyroidism that later progressed to Graves' ophthalmopathy.

This clonotype was found many times. V usage is TRBV12-3 or TRBV12-4 and J usage is TRBJ1-5; D is unresolved. V was cut by 6 bases and J by 6 bases, with 12 bases left in between. The CDR3 runs 13 residues. In nucleotides, the CDR3 is TGTGCCAGCAGATCATTGGAGGGTCAGCCCCAGCATTTT. This translates into CASRSLEGQPQHF.

This clonotype was seen at least ten times. V is TRBV3-1 and J is TRBJ2-2; 8 bases match TRBD2. Germline V CDR1 and CDR2: LGHDT, YNNKEL (reference sequence). The V and J ends lost 3 bases and 6 bases, in that order; junction bases with no gene match: 6. CDR3 size: 15 residues. DNA for the CDR3: TGTGCCAGCAGCCAGGGACTAGAAGCGGCCGGGGAGCTGTTTTTT. It yields the protein CASSQGLEAAGELFF.

This clonotype appeared many times. V is TRBV28 and J is TRBJ1-3; 8 positions agree with TRBD1. Germline V gene sequence: CDR1 MDHEN, CDR2 SYDVKM. The length of the CDR3 is 13 residues. The junction had 3 bases not matched to a gene; V was cut back by 9 bases and J by 2 bases. The DNA of the CDR3 is TGTGCCAGTCAGGGGGCGACTGGAAACACCATATATTTT. Amino acid sequence: CASQGATGNTIYF.

There are many counts of this clonotype. V is TRBV12-3 or TRBV12-4 and J is TRBJ2-3; 9 bases map to TRBD1. Trimming removed 5 bases from V and 10 bases from J; junction bases left unmatched: 16. The CDR3 loop spans 16 amino acids. This CDR3 is CASSQGQGLHGVAQYF. CDR3 in DNA: TGTGCCAGCAGTCAGGGACAGGGTCTACATGGGGTGGCGCAGTATTTT.

J is TRBJ2-2 and V is TRBV6-1; either TRBD1 or TRBD2 may fit D (5 bases each). CDR1 and CDR2 from the germline V gene are MNHNS and SASEGT. This CDR3 region has 19 residues. V lost 6 bases, J lost 2 bases, and 25 bases lay in between. The chain's CDR3 is CASRDHPGPLYINTGELFF. As DNA, the CDR3 is TGTGCCAGCAGAGACCATCCGGGACCCCTTTATATTAACACCGGGGAGCTGTTTTTT.

The chain combines TRBV20-1 with TRBJ2-3, with 7 bases matching TRBD2. The germline CDR1 and CDR2 sequences are DFQATT and SNEGSKA (reference sequence). V gave up 4 bases and J gave up 10 bases; unmatched junction bases: 14. This CDR3 is 14 amino acids long. CDR3 coding DNA: TGCAGTGCTACCCCGGGTGTGACTAGCTATCCGCAGTATTTT. It translates to CSATPGVTSYPQYF.

This clonotype was found many times. The V gene is TRBV28, the J gene TRBJ2-7; 9 nucleotides line up with TRBD2. Germline V CDR1 and CDR2: MDHEN, SYDVKM. V gave up 5 bases and J gave up 4 bases; unmatched junction bases: 3. This CDR3 has 13 amino acids. The CDR3, as DNA: TGTGCCAGCAGTCAGGCGGGGGGGTACGAGCAGTACTTC. It specifies CASSQAGGYEQYF.

This clonotype was recorded many times. This rearrangement joins TRBV3-1 to TRBJ1-2; 7 nucleotides match TRBD1. Trimming removed 4 bases from V and 4 bases from J; junction bases left unmatched: 6. Germline lookup yields CDR1 LGHDT and CDR2 YNNKEL (reference sequence). The CDR3 runs 14 residues. This chain's CDR3 is CASSRETGPYGYTF. For the CDR3, the DNA is TGTGCCAGCAGCCGAGAGACAGGGCCCTATGGCTACACCTTC.

This clonotype was seen repeatedly, ten times or more. The chain couples TRBV6-1 to TRBJ2-1; TRBD1 matches at 10 bases. The CDR3 is 16 residues long. Losses at the gene ends were 7 bases for V and 5 bases for J; bases not matched to a gene: 11. CDR1 is MNHNS and CDR2 is SASEGT in the germline V gene. The CDR3 DNA follows: TGTGCCAGCAAACGACCGCCGGGACAGGGGAACAATGAGCAGTTCTTC. Translation gives CASKRPPGQGNNEQFF.

Regarding this clonotype: Mismatch with germline at one junction end may stem from a read error. This chain uses TRBV7-7 with TRBJ1-1, with a weak D call TRBD1 (6 bases). The CDR3 has 13 residues. The germline V gene has CDR1 SSHAT and CDR2 FNYEAQ (reference sequence). The CDR3 loop is CASSRGLGGEAFF. In nucleotides, the CDR3 is TGTGCTAGCAGCCGAGGACTAGGGGGTGAAGCTTTCTTT.

The rearrangement joins TRBV4-1 to TRBJ1-6; 7 nucleotides line up with TRBD1. J lost 6 bases, V lost 4 bases, and 9 bases had no gene match. The CDR3 runs to 16 residues. Per germline, CDR1 MGHRA and CDR2 YSYEKL. Here the CDR3 DNA reads TGCGCCAGCAGCCTGGTGTCCGGGACAGCTAATTCACCCCTCCACTTT. Translation: CASSLVSGTANSPLHF.

There are a few counts of this clonotype. The chain recombines TRBV7-2 with TRBJ1-1; TRBD1 might be the D (5 bases). Germline V gene lookup returns CDR1 SGHTA and CDR2 FQGNSA. Trimming pared 2 bases from V and 5 bases from J, leaving 12 bases between. There are 14 residues in the CDR3. CDR3 loop: CASSLTGGDTEAFF. DNA of the CDR3: TGTGCCAGCAGCTTAACGGGGGGAGATACTGAAGCTTTCTTT.